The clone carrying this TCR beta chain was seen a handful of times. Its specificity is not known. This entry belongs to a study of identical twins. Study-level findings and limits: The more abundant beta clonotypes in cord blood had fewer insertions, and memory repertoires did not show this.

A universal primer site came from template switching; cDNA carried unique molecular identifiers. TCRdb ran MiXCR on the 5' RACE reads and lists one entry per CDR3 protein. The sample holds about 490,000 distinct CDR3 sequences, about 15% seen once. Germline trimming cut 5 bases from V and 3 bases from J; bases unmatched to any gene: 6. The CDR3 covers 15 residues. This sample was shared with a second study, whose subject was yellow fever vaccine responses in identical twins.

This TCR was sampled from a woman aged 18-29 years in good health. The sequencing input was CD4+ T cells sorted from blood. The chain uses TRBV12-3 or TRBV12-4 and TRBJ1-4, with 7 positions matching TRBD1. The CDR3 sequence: CASSEGQTPNEKLFF. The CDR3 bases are TGTGCCAGCAGTGAGGGACAGACCCCTAATGAAAAACTGTTTTTT.